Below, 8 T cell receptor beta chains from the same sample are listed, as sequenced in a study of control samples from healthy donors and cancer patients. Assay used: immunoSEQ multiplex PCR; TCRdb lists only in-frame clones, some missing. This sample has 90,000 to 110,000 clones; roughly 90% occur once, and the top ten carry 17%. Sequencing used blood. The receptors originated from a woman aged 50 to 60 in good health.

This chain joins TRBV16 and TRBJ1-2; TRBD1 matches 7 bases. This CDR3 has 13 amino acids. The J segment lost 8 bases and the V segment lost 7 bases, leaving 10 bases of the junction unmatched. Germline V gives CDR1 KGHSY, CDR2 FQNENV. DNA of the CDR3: TGTGCCAGCATGACCCGGGCAGGGGGAGGCTACACCTTC. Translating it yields CASMTRAGGGYTF.

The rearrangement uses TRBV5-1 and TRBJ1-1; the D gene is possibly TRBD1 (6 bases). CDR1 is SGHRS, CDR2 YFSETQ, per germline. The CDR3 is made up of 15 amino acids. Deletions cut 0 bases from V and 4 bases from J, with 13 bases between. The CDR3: CASSLVRGGVTEAFF. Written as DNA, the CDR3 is TGCGCCAGCAGCTTGGTTAGGGGGGGCGTCACTGAAGCTTTCTTT.

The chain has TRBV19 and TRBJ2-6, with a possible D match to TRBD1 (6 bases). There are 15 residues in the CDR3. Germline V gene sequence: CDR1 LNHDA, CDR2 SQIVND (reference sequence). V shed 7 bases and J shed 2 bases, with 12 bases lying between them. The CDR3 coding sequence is TGTGCCAGTACCGACCACAGGGCTGGGGCCAACGTCCTGACTTTC. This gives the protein CASTDHRAGANVLTF. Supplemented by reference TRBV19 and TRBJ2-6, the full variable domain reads DGGITQSPKYLFRKEGQNVTLSCEQNLNHDAMYWYRQDPGQGLRLIYYSQIVNDFQKGDIAEGYSVSREKKESFPLTVTSAQKNPTAFYLCASTDHRAGANVLTFGAGSRLTVL.

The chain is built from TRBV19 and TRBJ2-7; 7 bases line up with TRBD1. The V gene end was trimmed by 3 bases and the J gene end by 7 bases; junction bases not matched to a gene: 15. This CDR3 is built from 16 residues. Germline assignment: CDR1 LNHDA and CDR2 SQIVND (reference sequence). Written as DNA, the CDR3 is TGTGCCAGTAGTATTTCGGGTACAGGGGCGCGGAGGGAGCAGTACTTC. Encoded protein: CASSISGTGARREQYF.

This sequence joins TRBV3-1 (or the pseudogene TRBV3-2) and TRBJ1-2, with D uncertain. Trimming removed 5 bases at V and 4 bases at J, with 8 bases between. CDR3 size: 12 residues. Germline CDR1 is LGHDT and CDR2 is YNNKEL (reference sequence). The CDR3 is CASSGSLYGYTF. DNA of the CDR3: TGTGCCAGCAGCGGCAGCCTCTATGGCTACACCTTC.

This CDR3 is CATSSYVGGYEQYV. CDR3 bases: TGTGCCACCTCAAGTTACGTGGGAGGGTACGAGCAGTACGTC. The J gene is TRBJ2-7, the V gene TRBV6-5, with 7 bases matching TRBD2. The length of the CDR3 is 14 residues. Looked up from germline, CDR1 is MNHEY and CDR2 is SVGAGI. Unmatched junction bases numbered 13, after V lost 10 bases and J lost 4 bases.

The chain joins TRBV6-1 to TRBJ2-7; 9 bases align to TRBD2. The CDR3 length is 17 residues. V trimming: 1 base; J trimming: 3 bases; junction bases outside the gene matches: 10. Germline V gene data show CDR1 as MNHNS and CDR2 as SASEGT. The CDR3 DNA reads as TGTGCCAGCAGTGAAGAGACCCTAGCGGGGTTCTACTACGAGCAGTACTTC. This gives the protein CASSEETLAGFYYEQYF.

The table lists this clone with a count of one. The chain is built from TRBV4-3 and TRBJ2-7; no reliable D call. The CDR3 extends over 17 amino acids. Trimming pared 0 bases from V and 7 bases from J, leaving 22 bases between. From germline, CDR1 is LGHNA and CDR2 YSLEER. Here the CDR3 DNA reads TGCGCCAGCAGCCAAGAGAACATGAGCTCTCCCATGGGAGAGCAGTACGTC. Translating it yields CASSQENMSSPMGEQYV.